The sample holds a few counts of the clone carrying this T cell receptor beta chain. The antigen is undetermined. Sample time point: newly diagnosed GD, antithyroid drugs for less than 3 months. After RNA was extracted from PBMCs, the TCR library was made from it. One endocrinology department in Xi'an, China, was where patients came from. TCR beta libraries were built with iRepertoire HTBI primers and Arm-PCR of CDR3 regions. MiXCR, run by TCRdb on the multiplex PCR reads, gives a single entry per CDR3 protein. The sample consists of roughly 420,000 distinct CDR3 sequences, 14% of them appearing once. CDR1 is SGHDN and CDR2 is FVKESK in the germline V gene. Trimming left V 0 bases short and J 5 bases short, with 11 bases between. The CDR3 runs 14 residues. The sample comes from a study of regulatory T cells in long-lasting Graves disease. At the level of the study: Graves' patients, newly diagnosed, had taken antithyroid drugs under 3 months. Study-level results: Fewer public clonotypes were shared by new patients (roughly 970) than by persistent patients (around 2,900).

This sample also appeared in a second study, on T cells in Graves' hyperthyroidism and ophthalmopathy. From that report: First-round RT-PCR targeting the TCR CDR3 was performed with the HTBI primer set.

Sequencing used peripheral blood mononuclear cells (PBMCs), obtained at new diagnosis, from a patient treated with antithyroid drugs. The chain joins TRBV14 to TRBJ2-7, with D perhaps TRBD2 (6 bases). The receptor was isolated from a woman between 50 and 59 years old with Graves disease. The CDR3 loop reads CASSQEGGIHEQYF. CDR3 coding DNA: TGTGCCAGCAGCCAAGAAGGCGGGATCCACGAGCAGTACTTC.